The 13 T cell receptor beta chains given below trace back to one sample, sequenced in a study of cytomegalovirus exposure and HLA in healthy donors. PCR employed 60 Vbeta and 13 Jbeta primers. Generated by immunoSEQ multiplex PCR, the TCRdb table keeps only in-frame clones and is missing some. This table holds around 200,000 clones, more than 80% found once. Material: PBMCs. These receptors were taken from a woman between 45 and 65 years old in good health and CMV-seropositive.

V and J are TRBV27 and TRBJ2-5; a possible D gene is TRBD2 (6 bases). Trimming left V 7 bases short and J 2 bases short, with 20 bases between. CDR3 size: 16 residues. Germline V gene data show CDR1 as MNHEY and CDR2 as SMNVEV (reference sequence). The CDR3, as DNA: TGTGCCAGCAAGTCCGGAGTGGCTAGCGTACAAGAGACCCAGTACTTC. Translation: CASKSGVASVQETQYF.

This chain joins TRBV6-6 and TRBJ2-7; D might be TRBD1 (6 bases). The V end lost 7 bases, the J end lost 0 bases, and 13 bases lay between the germline ends. The CDR3 is 14 residues long. Germline loops: CDR1 MNHNY, CDR2 SVGAGI (reference sequence). CDR3 residues: CASTRTEGSYEQYF. CDR3 sequence (DNA): TGTGCCAGCACCCGGACAGAGGGCTCCTACGAGCAGTACTTC.

This clone was counted between two and nine times. The J gene is TRBJ2-1, the V gene TRBV19; D might be TRBD2 (6 bases). The CDR3 sequence is 15 residues long. CDR1 and CDR2 from the germline V gene are LNHDA and SQIVND (reference sequence). Between the trimmed V and J ends, which lost 7 bases and 11 bases, there was a span of 24 bases. CDR3 protein: CASTQDIVGGGKQFF. The CDR3 coding sequence is TGTGCCAGTACTCAAGACATCGTCGGGGGTGGTAAGCAGTTCTTC.

The rearrangement links TRBV7-9 to TRBJ1-6; D may be TRBD1 (6 bases). CDR1 and CDR2 (germline): SEHNR, FQNEAQ (reference sequence). The V gene lost 0 bases and the J gene lost 0 bases, with 12 bases spanning the gap. The CDR3 length is 18 residues. CDR3 sequence reads: CASSLAPGQSSYNSPLHF. DNA for the CDR3: TGTGCCAGCAGCTTAGCGCCGGGACAAAGCTCCTATAATTCACCCCTCCACTTT.

The rearrangement joins TRBV11-2 to TRBJ2-3, with D possibly being TRBD1 (7 bases). V lost 5 bases, J lost 5 bases, and 17 bases lay in between. Germline V lookup: CDR1 SGHAT, CDR2 FQNNGV. The CDR3 sequence is 15 residues long. As DNA, the CDR3 is TGTGCCAGCAGCATACAGGGGACTTTCATAGATACGCAGTATTTT. Translation gives CASSIQGTFIDTQYF.

The V call is TRBV19, the J call TRBJ1-3; tentative D call: TRBD1 (6 bases). Germline V CDR1 and CDR2: LNHDA, SQIVND (reference sequence). The CDR3 length is 15 residues. The V end lost 3 bases, the J end lost 4 bases, and 13 bases lay between the germline ends. As DNA, the CDR3 is TGTGCCAGTAGTATTCTGGGGACATCCGGAAACACCATATATTTT. Residues: CASSILGTSGNTIYF.

This chain's CDR3 is CAISDRDRPYEQYF. DNA for the CDR3: TGTGCCATCAGTGATCGGGACAGACCCTACGAGCAGTACTTC. The chain links TRBV10-3 to TRBJ2-7; 7 nucleotides agree with TRBD1. The CDR3 contains 14 residues. The V gene's germline CDR1 is ENHRY and CDR2 SYGVKD. After removal of 3 bases from V and 2 bases from J, the junction contained 4 bases not matched to a gene.

The chain is built from TRBV5-4 and TRBJ2-7, with 8 bases that match TRBD2. J gave up 5 bases and V 2 bases, and 9 bases lay outside the gene matches. The CDR3 is 15 residues long. In germline, CDR1 is SGHNT, CDR2 YYREEE (reference sequence). The CDR3 region is CASSFPGGGIDEQYF. The DNA of the CDR3 is TGTGCCAGCAGCTTCCCCGGGGGGGGAATTGACGAGCAGTACTTC.

The chain uses TRBV19 and TRBJ1-2; TRBD1 agrees at 8 bases. CDR1 is LNHDA, CDR2 SQIVND, per germline (reference sequence). V dropped 6 bases and J dropped 8; count of bases not matched to a gene: 11. The CDR3 runs 14 residues. For the CDR3, the DNA is TGTGCCAGTAGAAAGGACAGGGAAGTTCTAGGCTACACCTTC. It is translated as CASRKDREVLGYTF.

DNA of the CDR3: TGTGCCAGCAGTTACTTGGGACAGGGGGGTGGCTACACCTTC. Its protein is CASSYLGQGGGYTF. The rearrangement uses TRBV6-5 and TRBJ1-2, with 11 bases aligning to TRBD1. The CDR3 consists of 14 residues. Germline V gene sequence: CDR1 MNHEY, CDR2 SVGAGI. The trim removed 1 base at V and 7 bases at J, leaving 2 bases unmatched.

This chain joins TRBV14 and TRBJ2-1, with 11 bases matching TRBD2. CDR1 and CDR2 (germline): SGHDN, FVKESK. V was pared by 4 bases and J by 4 bases, with 6 bases of the junction left unmatched. The CDR3 is made up of 16 amino acids. The CDR3 nucleotides read TGTGCCAGCAGCCCTCGTCTAGCGGGGGGTTACAATGAGCAGTTCTTC. It encodes CASSPRLAGGYNEQFF.

V and J are TRBV2 and TRBJ2-3, with 8 positions matching TRBD2. The V segment lost 2 bases and the J segment 4 bases; nucleotides outside the gene matches: 8. Germline V gene lookup returns CDR1 SNHLY and CDR2 FYNNEI. The CDR3 has 16 residues. CDR3 amino acids: CASSERLAFNSDTQYF. Here the CDR3 DNA reads TGTGCCAGCAGTGAACGACTAGCGTTTAATTCAGATACGCAGTATTTT.

V is TRBV6-6 and J is TRBJ1-1, with a possible D match to TRBD1 (5 bases). The CDR3 spans 14 residues. CDR1 is MNHNY, CDR2 SVGAGI, per germline (reference sequence). V was trimmed by 4 bases and J by 0 bases, leaving 9 bases between them. The CDR3 coding sequence is TGTGCCAGCAGTTCCCAGGGCATGAACACTGAAGCTTTCTTT. Its protein is CASSSQGMNTEAFF.